The 19 T cell receptor beta chains below all came from one sample that was sequenced in a study of OX40 agonist ivuxolimab in advanced cancers. Generated by immunoSEQ multiplex PCR, the TCRdb table keeps only in-frame clones and is missing some. The table shows 50,000 to 75,000 clones, with more than 75% occurring only once. This sample comprised CD4+ or CD8+ T cells sorted from blood, obtained in a trial of the OX40 agonist ivuxolimab. All receptors come from an adult with an advanced solid tumor such as melanoma, head and neck, liver or kidney cancer.

The chain recombines TRBV5-1 with TRBJ2-2; weak D call: TRBD1 (5 bases). V lost 1 base, J lost 8 bases, and 15 bases lay in between. This CDR3 spans 15 amino acids. The germline V gene encodes CDR1 SGHRS and CDR2 YFSETQ. CDR3 protein: CASSLQGLSAGELFF. The CDR3 nucleotides are TGCGCCAGCAGCTTGCAGGGATTGTCAGCGGGGGAGCTGTTTTTT.

The chain uses TRBV2 and TRBJ1-6, with D hard to call. Germline CDR1 is SNHLY and CDR2 is FYNNEI. The germline V and J ends were trimmed by 6 bases and 8 bases, with 17 bases remaining between them. The CDR3 spans 15 residues. Here the CDR3 DNA reads TGTGCCAGCAGCCCACCCGGCGGTGAGGATTCACCCCTCCACTTT. This sequence encodes CASSPPGGEDSPLHF.

The J gene is TRBJ1-1, the V gene TRBV19; D possibly corresponds to TRBD1 (6 bases). Germline CDR1 reads LNHDA; CDR2 reads SQIVND (reference sequence). CDR3 length: 14 amino acids. Trimming removed 6 bases from V and 6 bases from J, with 17 bases in between. The CDR3 protein is CASSQQGRGAEAFF. As DNA, the CDR3 is TGTGCCAGTAGCCAACAGGGAAGGGGGGCTGAAGCTTTCTTT.

The rearrangement uses TRBV5-6 and TRBJ1-5; 10 bases are a match to TRBD1. Per germline, CDR1 SGHDT and CDR2 YYEEEE. The CDR3 runs to 16 residues. With V trimmed by 4 bases and J by 1 base, 5 bases remained unmatched. DNA of the CDR3: TGTGCCAGCAGCCCGACAGGGGGCAGAAGCAATCAGCCCCAGCATTTT. It encodes CASSPTGGRSNQPQHF.

CDR3 region: CASAGQGYTGELFF. In nucleotides, the CDR3 is TGCGCCAGCGCGGGACAGGGATACACCGGGGAGCTGTTTTTT. This rearrangement joins TRBV10-2 to TRBJ2-2, with 9 bases aligning to TRBD1. CDR3 size: 14 residues. From germline, CDR1 is WSHSY and CDR2 SAAADI. The trim removed 8 bases at V and 3 bases at J, leaving 4 bases unmatched.

The chain carries TRBV5-1 and TRBJ1-3; possibly TRBD1 for D (5 bases). Germline CDR1 SGHRS, CDR2 YFSETQ. This CDR3 contains 14 residues. Deletions cut 4 bases from V and 3 bases from J, with 11 bases between. CDR3 sequence reads: CASSIDSLGNTIYF. The CDR3 DNA is TGCGCCAGCAGCATAGACAGTCTTGGAAACACCATATATTTT.

This chain joins TRBV2 and TRBJ1-4; D not certain. Trimming took 2 bases from V and 0 from J, leaving 7 bases between them. There are 15 residues in the CDR3. CDR1 SNHLY and CDR2 FYNNEI come from the germline V gene. The DNA for the CDR3 is TGTGCCAGCAGTGAATTGGTTGCAACTAATGAAAAACTGTTTTTT. It codes for CASSELVATNEKLFF.

The genes are TRBV10-3 and TRBJ1-5; D not resolved. Germline CDR1 reads ENHRY; CDR2 reads SYGVKD. V shed 6 bases and J shed 4 bases, with 7 bases lying between them. CDR3 length: 12 amino acids. CDR3 nucleotide sequence: TGTGCCATCAGAGGCGGAAATCAGCCCCAGCATTTT. Translated: CAIRGGNQPQHF.

The J gene is TRBJ2-1, the V gene TRBV16, with 9 bases fitting TRBD2. With 4 bases clipped from V and 9 bases from J, the junction kept 10 bases outside the gene matches. CDR1 and CDR2 from the germline V gene are KGHSY and FQNENV. This CDR3 has 15 amino acids. This CDR3 reads CASSPPTSGLFEQFF. The CDR3 bases are TGTGCCAGCAGCCCCCCAACTAGCGGGCTTTTTGAGCAGTTCTTC.

This chain uses TRBV4-3 with TRBJ1-2; no reliable D call. This CDR3 contains 15 residues. The germline V gene has CDR1 LGHNA and CDR2 YSLEER. Deletions cut 0 bases from V and 0 bases from J, with 8 bases between. This CDR3 reads CASSQEQRANYGYTF. The CDR3 bases are TGCGCCAGCAGCCAAGAACAGCGAGCTAACTATGGCTACACCTTC.

The chain links TRBV4-1 to TRBJ1-5; unclear D gene. In germline, CDR1 is MGHRA, CDR2 YSYEKL. The CDR3 runs 15 residues. V lost 0 bases to trimming and J lost 9 bases, with 15 bases between them. In DNA form, the CDR3 reads TGCGCCAGCAGCCAAGATACGGGGTCCCGGTGGCCCCAGCATTTT. Its translation is CASSQDTGSRWPQHF.

The V gene is TRBV7-2, the J gene TRBJ2-7; 8 nucleotides agree with TRBD1. After removal of 0 bases from V and 4 bases from J, the junction contained 5 bases not matched to a gene. The V gene's germline CDR1 is SGHTA and CDR2 FQGNSA. The CDR3 covers 15 residues. CDR3 region: CASSLAFRGLYEQYF. CDR3 in DNA: TGTGCCAGCAGCTTAGCTTTCAGGGGGCTATACGAGCAGTACTTC.

The rearrangement links TRBV7-2 to TRBJ2-7; D tentatively fits TRBD1 or TRBD2 (5 bases each). Germline lookup yields CDR1 SGHTA and CDR2 FQGNSA. The length of the CDR3 is 15 residues. The V end lost 4 bases, the J end lost 1 base, and 14 bases lay between the germline ends. The CDR3 loop reads CASSYDRDASYEQYF. The CDR3 coding sequence is TGTGCCAGCAGCTACGACCGGGACGCATCCTACGAGCAGTACTTC.

The chain has TRBV7-7 and TRBJ2-1; D is undetermined. V lost 5 bases and J lost 6, with 11 bases in between. CDR3 size: 13 residues. The V gene's germline CDR1 is SSHAT and CDR2 FNYEAQ (reference sequence). CDR3 sequence (DNA): TGTGCCAGCAGCAGGGATTCTCTCAATGAGCAGTTCTTC. Amino acid sequence: CASSRDSLNEQFF.

The table lists this clone with a count of one. This chain joins TRBV6-5 and TRBJ2-7; 9 nucleotides line up with TRBD1. V gave up 5 bases and J gave up 3 bases; unmatched junction bases: 8. The germline gives CDR1 MNHEY, CDR2 SVGAGI. The CDR3 has 15 residues. CDR3 coding DNA: TGTGCCAGCAGTCAAAGGACAGGGGCGAACTACGAGCAGTACTTC. Translated, it gives CASSQRTGANYEQYF.

The chain uses TRBV7-9 and TRBJ2-7; D is perhaps TRBD2 (5 bases). The ends were cut back, 4 bases at V and 5 bases at J, with 15 bases in the middle. CDR1 and CDR2 from the germline V gene are SEHNR and FQNEAQ (reference sequence). CDR3 size: 14 residues. The CDR3 region is CASSSRTGNDEQYF. The CDR3 DNA follows: TGTGCCAGCAGCTCCAGGACTGGAAACGACGAGCAGTACTTC. The full variable domain, completed using reference TRBV7-9 and TRBJ2-7, is DTGVSQNPRHKITKRGQNVTFRCDPISEHNRLYWYRQTLGQGPEFLTYFQNEAQLEKSRLLSDRFSAERPKGSFSTLEIQRTEQGDSAMYLCASSSRTGNDEQYFGPGTRLTVT.

V is TRBV29-1 and J is TRBJ1-1, with TRBD1 matching 7 bases. From germline, CDR1 is SQVTM and CDR2 ANQGSEA. V trimming: 7 bases; J trimming: 1 base; junction bases outside the gene matches: 3. CDR3 size: 12 residues. The DNA for the CDR3 is TGCAGCGCCGGACAGGAGAACACTGAAGCTTTCTTT. It codes for CSAGQENTEAFF.

V gene TRBV4-1 combines with J gene TRBJ1-2; 10 nucleotides match TRBD1. Germline CDR1 reads MGHRA; CDR2 reads YSYEKL. This CDR3 region has 16 residues. The ends lost 4 bases at V and 10 bases at J; junction bases unmatched: 15. In nucleotides, the CDR3 is TGCGCCAGCAGCCCCCCAGGTAGGGACAGGGGAGTTGTCTACACCTTC. Protein: CASSPPGRDRGVVYTF.

This chain uses TRBV5-1 with TRBJ2-1, with D hard to call. Germline lookup yields CDR1 SGHRS and CDR2 YFSETQ. CDR3 length: 10 amino acids. Trimming cost V 7 bases and J 9 bases, with 8 bases left between them. The CDR3 protein is CASRGSEQFF. CDR3 sequence (DNA): TGCGCCAGCCGAGGATCTGAGCAGTTCTTC.